This is a list of T cell receptor beta chains from one sample in a study of T cells expressing NK-cell markers. Following a re-call of the 5' RACE reads, TCRdb has one entry per CDR3 protein and lacks DNA. Reported are fewer than 7,500 distinct CDR3 sequences; the ten largest clones contain roughly 60%. The sample comprised blood T cells: a sorted CD56 or NKG2C T cell subset, CD4+ or CD8+ T cells, or bulk PBMC T cells (not recorded which). The receptors derive from a man younger than 35 in good health. Both conserved end residues are part of each CDR3. Fields, in order: V gene, clone size, J gene, CDR3 protein. Clone size, where shown, is once, few, many, or a class for clones that have expanded.

v_call: TRBV21-1; clone_size: -; j_call: TRBJ1-1; cdr3_aa: CASGDRFNPEAFF
v_call: TRBV27; clone_size: -; j_call: TRBJ1-5; cdr3_aa: CASSPGGFQPQHF
v_call: TRBV9; clone_size: -; j_call: TRBJ2-2; cdr3_aa: CASSVSLRVNTGELFF
v_call: TRBV11-3; clone_size: -; j_call: TRBJ2-1; cdr3_aa: CASSSRTSGIYSEQFF
v_call: TRBV29-1; clone_size: -; j_call: TRBJ2-7; cdr3_aa: CSVVFPDGPQAEQYF
v_call: TRBV6-4; clone_size: -; j_call: TRBJ2-5; cdr3_aa: CASSEIAGGQETQYF
v_call: TRBV6-4; clone_size: medium-sized; j_call: TRBJ2-6; cdr3_aa: CASSDNSGANVLTF
v_call: TRBV12-3/TRBV12-4; clone_size: -; j_call: TRBJ2-3; cdr3_aa: CASSWTDTQYF
v_call: TRBV11-2; clone_size: -; j_call: TRBJ2-5; cdr3_aa: CASSLGARGSETQYF
v_call: TRBV25-1; clone_size: -; j_call: TRBJ2-4; cdr3_aa: CATVGLAKNIQYF
v_call: TRBV5-5; clone_size: -; j_call: TRBJ1-2; cdr3_aa: CASSSRADYGYTF
v_call: TRBV20-1; clone_size: -; j_call: TRBJ2-7; cdr3_aa: CSARGSGGFSYEQYF
v_call: TRBV29-1; clone_size: medium-sized; j_call: TRBJ2-1; cdr3_aa: CSAVKAGGEAYNEQFF
v_call: TRBV5-6; clone_size: -; j_call: TRBJ1-1; cdr3_aa: CASSLGTRLNTEAFF
v_call: TRBV3-1; clone_size: -; j_call: TRBJ2-1; cdr3_aa: CASSTGTSGRASYNEQFF
v_call: TRBV5-6; clone_size: -; j_call: TRBJ2-3; cdr3_aa: CASSPTGFTDTQYF
v_call: TRBV5-1; clone_size: -; j_call: TRBJ1-1; cdr3_aa: CASSLEGRPNTEAFF
v_call: TRBV7-9; clone_size: -; j_call: TRBJ2-1; cdr3_aa: CAGGRGLDEQFF
v_call: TRBV20-1; clone_size: -; j_call: TRBJ2-1; cdr3_aa: CSARAGHISYNEQFF
v_call: TRBV6-1; clone_size: -; j_call: TRBJ1-5; cdr3_aa: CASSQGQGNQPQHF
v_call: TRBV20-1; clone_size: -; j_call: TRBJ2-7; cdr3_aa: CSAIPSRGTYIQQYF
v_call: TRBV5-5; clone_size: -; j_call: TRBJ2-1; cdr3_aa: CASSIDYGVNEQFF
v_call: TRBV7-6; clone_size: -; j_call: TRBJ2-7; cdr3_aa: CASSSLAGGGEQYF
v_call: TRBV20-1; clone_size: -; j_call: TRBJ1-2; cdr3_aa: CSASRQTPYGYTF
v_call: TRBV4-3; clone_size: -; j_call: TRBJ2-5; cdr3_aa: CASSQGPLADQETQYF
v_call: TRBV20-1; clone_size: -; j_call: TRBJ2-1; cdr3_aa: CSAPTREKLYNEQFF
v_call: TRBV6-5; clone_size: -; j_call: TRBJ2-2; cdr3_aa: CASRRGTGELFF